One and the same sample provided the 12 T cell receptor beta chains below, sequenced in a study of shared clonotypes between healthy human individuals. Some clones are missing from TCRdb's copy, which holds only in-frame ones; the method was immunoSEQ multiplex PCR. The sample has around 550,000 clones, roughly 96% seen once. Naive-designated CD8 cells lacked CD45RO, were positively enriched for CCR7, and omitted terminally differentiated effector memory CD45RA+ cells. The sample was naive CD8+ T cells sorted from blood. The receptors stem from a woman in her twenties or thirties in good health.

The rearrangement uses TRBV7-9 and TRBJ2-5, with D possibly matching TRBD1 (5 bases). The DNA matches TRBJ2-7 better at its end, which makes the J call doubtful. Per germline, CDR1 SEHNR and CDR2 FQNEAQ (reference sequence). CDR3 length: 13 amino acids. The CDR3 DNA reads as TGTGCCAGCAGCTTTCAGGGTCCCTACGAGCAGTACTTC. This encodes CASSFQGPYEQYF.

The chain combines TRBV27 with TRBJ1-5; the D gene is possibly TRBD1 (5 bases). The ends were cut back, 6 bases at V and 3 bases at J, with 12 bases in the middle. Germline CDR1 is MNHEY and CDR2 is SMNVEV (reference sequence). The CDR3 has 14 amino acids. CDR3 DNA sequence: TGTGCCAGCAGATCCGGGGGGACCAATCAGCCCCAGCATTTT. Protein: CASRSGGTNQPQHF.

V and J are TRBV6-6 and TRBJ1-3; no firm D call. V lost 7 bases and J lost 0, with 10 bases in between. Germline V gene data show CDR1 as MNHNY and CDR2 as SVGAGI (reference sequence). The CDR3 covers 14 residues. The CDR3 bases are TGTGCCAGCACCATCTCGGGCTCTGGAAACACCATATATTTT. Translation: CASTISGSGNTIYF.

The chain couples TRBV10-2 to TRBJ1-3; a possible D gene is TRBD1 (6 bases). The CDR3 sequence is 15 residues long. The ends were cut back, 6 bases at V and 2 bases at J, with 14 bases in the middle. CDR1 and CDR2 (germline): WSHSY, SAAADI. This CDR3 reads CASRETYRAGNTIYF. The DNA for the CDR3 is TGCGCCAGCAGGGAAACTTACAGGGCTGGAAACACCATATATTTT.

The V gene is TRBV6-5, the J gene TRBJ2-7; D might be TRBD2 (6 bases). This CDR3 comprises 15 residues. V was pared by 0 bases and J by 5 bases, with 14 bases between. CDR1 is MNHEY and CDR2 is SVGAGI in the germline V gene. CDR3 sequence (DNA): TGTGCCAGCAGTTACTCGATTCCCTCGGGGGACGAGCAGTACTTC. Protein product: CASSYSIPSGDEQYF.

The chain combines TRBV27 with TRBJ2-7; 12 bases map to TRBD2. The ends lost 4 bases at V and 5 bases at J; junction bases unmatched: 9. Germline CDR1 is MNHEY and CDR2 is SMNVEV (reference sequence). This CDR3 contains 16 residues. The CDR3 here is CASSSNRLAGGHEQYF. The CDR3 DNA reads TGTGCCAGCAGTTCGAACCGTCTAGCGGGAGGGCACGAGCAGTACTTC.

The chain combines TRBV30 with TRBJ2-2, with TRBD2 matching over 9 bases. CDR1 and CDR2 from the germline V gene are GTSNPN and SVGIG (reference sequence). The CDR3 sequence is 15 residues long. V was pared by 0 bases and J by 7 bases, with 6 bases of the junction left unmatched. CDR3 DNA: TGTGCCTGGAGTGTTGGTAGCGGGAGTGTCGGGGAGCTGTTTTTT. Translating it yields CAWSVGSGSVGELFF. The full variable domain, rest sourced from reference TRBV30 and TRBJ2-2, is SQTIHQWPATLVQPVGSPLSLECTVEGTSNPNLYWYRQAAGRGLQLLFYSVGIGQISSEVPQNLSASRPQDRQFILSSKKLLLSDSGFYLCAWSVGSGSVGELFFGEGSRLTVL.

The chain joins TRBV15 to TRBJ2-7; 7 bases are shared with TRBD1. CDR1 LNHNV and CDR2 YYDKDF come from the germline V gene (reference sequence). The length of the CDR3 is 13 residues. After removal of 4 bases from V and 3 bases from J, the junction contained 3 bases not matched to a gene. Written as DNA, the CDR3 is TGTGCCACCAGCATAGGACAGGACTACGAGCAGTACTTC. Its protein is CATSIGQDYEQYF. Supplemented by reference TRBV15 and TRBJ2-7, the full variable domain reads DAMVIQNPRYQVTQFGKPVTLSCSQTLNHNVMYWYQQKSSQAPKLLFHYYDKDFNNEADTPDNFQSRRPNTSFCFLDIRSPGLGDTAMYLCATSIGQDYEQYFGPGTRLTVT.

Details on this clone: Other DNA sequences in the sample encode the same CDR3. The chain links TRBV20-1 to TRBJ2-7; D ambiguous. Trimming pared 0 bases from V and 1 base from J, leaving 1 base between. CDR1 and CDR2 from the germline V gene are DFQATT and SNEGSKA (reference sequence). The CDR3 is 11 residues long. CDR3 nucleotide sequence: TGCAGTGCTAGAGAATCCTACGAGCAGTACTTC. It codes for CSARESYEQYF.

This chain joins TRBV19 and TRBJ1-5; TRBD1 is a possible D gene (6 bases). CDR3 length: 14 residues. V was trimmed by 7 bases and J by 6 bases, leaving 16 bases between them. Germline CDR1 is LNHDA and CDR2 is SQIVND (reference sequence). The CDR3 nucleotides are TGTGCCAGTACCCACGGGCAGGGGAGTCAGCCCCAGCATTTT. Its protein is CASTHGQGSQPQHF.

The chain combines TRBV28 with TRBJ2-5; possibly TRBD2 for D (5 bases). The V end was cut by 6 bases, the J end by 4 bases, with 15 bases between. CDR1 and CDR2 (germline): MDHEN, SYDVKM. The CDR3 runs 14 residues. The DNA for the CDR3 is TGTGCCAGCAGACGACCGGGAAGGGCAGAGACCCAGTACTTC. It is translated as CASRRPGRAETQYF.

The chain employs TRBV19 and TRBJ2-1, with TRBD2 identical over 8 bases. CDR1 LNHDA and CDR2 SQIVND come from the germline V gene (reference sequence). Trimming at V came to 3 bases and at J to 10 bases, leaving 11 bases not matched to a gene. This CDR3 comprises 15 residues. In DNA, the CDR3 is TGTGCCAGTAGTATCCCCCGACTAGCGTTGGACGAGCAGTTCTTC. This codes for CASSIPRLALDEQFF.